The clone carrying this T cell receptor (beta chain) was counted at least ten times. What it binds is unknown. The record originates from a study of T-cell reconstitution after alpha-beta-depleted transplantation in children. The CDR3 extends over 16 amino acids. Trimming took 4 bases from V and 1 from J; bases not matched to a gene: 5. CDR1 is MDHEN and CDR2 is SYDVKM in the germline V gene. Findings and caveats of the study: One year post-transplant, T-cell counts and diversity were largely derived from T cells produced anew. Some patients owed their high day-60 TCRbeta diversity to surviving recipient T cells and thymic progenitors. There were reportedly several hundred expanded graft clones from which alpha-beta T cells came about two months after transplant.

TCRbeta library construction was performed incorporating unique molecular identifiers. TCRdb analysed the PCR reads with MiXCR anew, one entry per CDR3 protein. The sample comprises about 180,000 distinct CDR3 sequences, around 10% of which are singletons, and less than 15% rests with the top ten. Material: PBMCs, obtained before TCRalphabeta/CD19-depleted stem cell transplant. The receptor was derived from a boy aged 2 to 9 with acute myeloid leukemia, due to receive a stem cell transplant. The chain has TRBV28 and TRBJ2-5; 11 bases match TRBD2. The CDR3 bases are TGTGCCAGCAGTTCGCCTCTAGCGGGAGGCCAAGAGACCCAGTACTTC. This encodes CASSSPLAGGQETQYF.